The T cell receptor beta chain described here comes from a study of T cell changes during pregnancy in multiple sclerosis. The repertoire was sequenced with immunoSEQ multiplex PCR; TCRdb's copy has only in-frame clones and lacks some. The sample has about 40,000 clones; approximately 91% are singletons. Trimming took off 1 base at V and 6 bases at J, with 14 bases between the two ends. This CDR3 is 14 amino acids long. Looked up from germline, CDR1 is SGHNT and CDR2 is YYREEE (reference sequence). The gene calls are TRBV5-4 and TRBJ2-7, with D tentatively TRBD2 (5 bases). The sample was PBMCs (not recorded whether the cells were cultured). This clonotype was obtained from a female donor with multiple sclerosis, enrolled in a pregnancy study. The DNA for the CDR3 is TGTGCCAGCAGCTTGCCGACTAATCCAGGCGAGCAGTACTTC. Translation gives CASSLPTNPGEQYF.